This T cell receptor beta chain was identified in a study of chemoradiotherapy in HPV16-positive cancers. Measured with immunoSEQ multiplex PCR; TCRdb has only the in-frame clones, and not every one. The sample carries 8,400 or so clones, 60% to 80% recorded once. J lost 8 bases, V lost 6 bases, and 9 bases had no gene match. CDR3 length: 13 residues. CDR1 and CDR2 from the germline V gene are MNHEY and SVGAGI. The rearrangement joins TRBV6-5 to TRBJ1-2; the match to TRBD1 covers 7 bases. The clonotype was recovered from a human donor with HPV-associated anogenital cancer. This material was acquired from a patient who underwent chemoradiotherapy. The CDR3, as DNA: TGTGCCAGCAGCCCAAACAGGGGTTACGGCTACACCTTC. Residues: CASSPNRGYGYTF.